The sample holds many counts of the clone carrying this TCR beta chain. Its specificity is unknown. The record originates from a study of human T cells and chemical hapten exposure. The wider study: In the sensitization step, 2% DPC was placed on about 2 cm by about 2 cm of upper inner arm skin. Study results and caveats: Significantly more large CDR3 similarity clusters arose among expanded TCRs than among controls.

Time point of the sample: patch test 1, 2 weeks after DPC sensitization. Treatment described: therapeutic diphenylcyclopropenone sensitization with weekly scalp DPC. Drawing of blood took place ahead of applying each patch test. CDR1 and CDR2 (germline): LGHNA, YSLEER. Trimming took 2 bases from V and 7 from J; bases not matched to a gene: 4. The CDR3 is 15 residues long. Unique molecular identifiers were attached to individual cDNA molecules during library preparation. TCRdb re-analysed the RACE reads in MiXCR, keeping a single row per CDR3 protein. The table has about 71,000 distinct CDR3 sequences, roughly 9.8% seen once.

The sequencing used whole blood, collected in connection with sensitization to the hapten diphenylcyclopropenone (DPC). This clonotype was obtained from a woman in her forties with alopecia areata. Some clones in this sample may be carry-over from other donors' samples. The V and J genes are TRBV4-3 and TRBJ1-6; 8 nucleotides line up with TRBD1. Here the CDR3 DNA reads TGCGCCAGCAGCCAAAATGGACAGGGAAATTCACCCCTCCACTTT. This gives the protein CASSQNGQGNSPLHF.